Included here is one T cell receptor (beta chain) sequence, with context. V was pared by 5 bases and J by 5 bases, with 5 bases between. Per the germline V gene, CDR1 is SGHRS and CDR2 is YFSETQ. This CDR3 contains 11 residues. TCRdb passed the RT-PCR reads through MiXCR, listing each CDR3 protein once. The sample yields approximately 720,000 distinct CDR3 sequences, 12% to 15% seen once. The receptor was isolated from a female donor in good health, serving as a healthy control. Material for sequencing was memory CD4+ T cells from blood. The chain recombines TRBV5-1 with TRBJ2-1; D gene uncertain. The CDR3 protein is CASREDNEQFF. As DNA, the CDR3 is TGCGCCAGCAGGGAAGACAATGAGCAGTTCTTC.